The 3 T cell receptor beta chains listed next were all sequenced from one sample in a study of blood T cell repertoires in COVID-19. Produced via immunoSEQ multiplex PCR; TCRdb's table is partial and in-frame only. The data contain approximately 30,000 clones, approximately 88% of them seen just once; the ten biggest clones take up roughly 0.59%. Sequenced: peripheral blood. Receptors originate from a woman between 35 and 50 years old with active or convalescent COVID-19.

Only one count was recorded for this clone. The chain uses TRBV5-4 and TRBJ2-2; 7 bases map to TRBD2. Germline V gene lookup returns CDR1 SGHNT and CDR2 YYREEE (reference sequence). The ends lost 3 bases at V and 5 bases at J; junction bases unmatched: 13. The CDR3 spans 17 residues. The CDR3 DNA is TGTGCCAGCAGCTCCGGAGGGGCGGGACTACTTACCGGGGAGCTGTTTTTT. As protein: CASSSGGAGLLTGELFF. Full variable domain (missing parts from reference TRBV5-4 and TRBJ2-2): ETGVTQSPTHLIKTRGQQVTLRCSSQSGHNTVSWYQQALGQGPQFIFQYYREEENGRGNFPPRFSGLQFPNYSSELNVNALELDDSALYLCASSSGGAGLLTGELFFGEGSRLTVL.

This chain joins TRBV5-6 and TRBJ1-1; D might be TRBD1 (6 bases). The CDR3 length is 18 residues. Germline CDR1 is SGHDT and CDR2 is YYEEEE. The V end lost 3 bases, the J end lost 1 base, and 22 bases lay between the germline ends. CDR3: CASSYSQGVPVENTEAFF. CDR3 DNA: TGTGCCAGCAGCTACTCACAGGGTGTCCCCGTTGAGAACACTGAAGCTTTCTTT. The whole variable domain, filled in from reference TRBV5-6 and TRBJ1-1, reads DAGVTQSPTHLIKTRGQQVTLRCSPKSGHDTVSWYQQALGQGPQFIFQYYEEEERQRGNFPDRFSGHQFPNYSSELNVNALLLGDSALYLCASSYSQGVPVENTEAFFGQGTRLTVV.

The rearrangement links TRBV6-5 to TRBJ2-7; D unresolved. This CDR3 has 15 residues. CDR1 MNHEY and CDR2 SVGAGI come from the germline V gene. V was clipped by 6 bases and J by 0 bases, with 15 bases between them. This CDR3 reads CASSPPVSLSYEQYF. As DNA, the CDR3 is TGTGCCAGCAGCCCCCCGGTTAGCCTCTCCTACGAGCAGTACTTC.